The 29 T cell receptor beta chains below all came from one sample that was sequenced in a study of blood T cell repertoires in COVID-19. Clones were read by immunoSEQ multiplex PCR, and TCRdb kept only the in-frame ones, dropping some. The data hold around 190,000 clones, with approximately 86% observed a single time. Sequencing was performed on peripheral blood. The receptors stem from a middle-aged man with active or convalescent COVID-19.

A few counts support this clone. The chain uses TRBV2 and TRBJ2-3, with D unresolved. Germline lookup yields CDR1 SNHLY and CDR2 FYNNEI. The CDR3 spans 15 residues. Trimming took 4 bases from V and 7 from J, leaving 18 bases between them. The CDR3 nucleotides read TGTGCCAGCAGTGTCTCGTCGGTCCCCCCGAATACGCAGTATTTT. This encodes CASSVSSVPPNTQYF.

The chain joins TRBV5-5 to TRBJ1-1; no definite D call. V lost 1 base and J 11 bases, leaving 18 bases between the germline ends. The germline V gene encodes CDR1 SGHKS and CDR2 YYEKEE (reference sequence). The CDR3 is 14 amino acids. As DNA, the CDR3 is TGTGCCAGCAGCTTGCAGAGTGAGGCCCGGTGGGCTTTCTTT. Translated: CASSLQSEARWAFF.

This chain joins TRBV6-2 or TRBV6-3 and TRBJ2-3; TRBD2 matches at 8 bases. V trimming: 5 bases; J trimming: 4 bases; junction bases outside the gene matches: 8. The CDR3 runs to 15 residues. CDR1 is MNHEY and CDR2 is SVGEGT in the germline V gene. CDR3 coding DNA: TGTGCCAGCAGTCCACGGGGGGGCCGGGCAGATACGCAGTATTTT. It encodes CASSPRGGRADTQYF.

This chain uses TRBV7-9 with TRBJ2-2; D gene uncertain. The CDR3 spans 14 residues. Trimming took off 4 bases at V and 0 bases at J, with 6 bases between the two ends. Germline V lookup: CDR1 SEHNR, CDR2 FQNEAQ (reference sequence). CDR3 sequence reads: CASSSAANTGELFF. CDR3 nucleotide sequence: TGTGCCAGCAGCTCCGCAGCGAACACCGGGGAGCTGTTTTTT.

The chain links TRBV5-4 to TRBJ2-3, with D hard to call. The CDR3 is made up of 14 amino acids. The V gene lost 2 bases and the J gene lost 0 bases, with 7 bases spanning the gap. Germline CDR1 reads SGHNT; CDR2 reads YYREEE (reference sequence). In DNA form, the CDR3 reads TGTGCCAGCAGCTTTTACAGAAGCACAGATACGCAGTATTTT. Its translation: CASSFYRSTDTQYF.

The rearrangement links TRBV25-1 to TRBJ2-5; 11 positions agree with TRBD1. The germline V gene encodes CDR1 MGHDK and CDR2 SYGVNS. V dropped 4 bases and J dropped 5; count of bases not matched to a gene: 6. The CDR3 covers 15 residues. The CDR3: CASSARTGGGETQYF. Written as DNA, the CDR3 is TGTGCCAGCAGTGCTCGGACAGGGGGCGGTGAGACCCAGTACTTC.

CDR3 in DNA: TGTGCCAGCAGTTACGGGGGGACAGGGTCCTACGAGCAGTACTTC. This codes for CASSYGGTGSYEQYF. The chain combines TRBV6-5 with TRBJ2-7; 9 bases agree with TRBD1. The CDR3 has 15 amino acids. The germline CDR1 and CDR2 sequences are MNHEY and SVGAGI. With V trimmed by 2 bases and J by 1 base, 3 bases remained unmatched.

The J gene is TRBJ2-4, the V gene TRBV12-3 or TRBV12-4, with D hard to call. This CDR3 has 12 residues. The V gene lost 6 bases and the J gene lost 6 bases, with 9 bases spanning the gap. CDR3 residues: CASRDDLNIQYF. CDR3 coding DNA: TGTGCCAGCAGAGACGACTTAAACATTCAGTACTTC.

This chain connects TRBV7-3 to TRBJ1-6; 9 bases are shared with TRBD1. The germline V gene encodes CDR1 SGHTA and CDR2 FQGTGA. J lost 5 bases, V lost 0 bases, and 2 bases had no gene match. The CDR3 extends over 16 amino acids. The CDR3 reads CASSLTGQGDNSPLHF. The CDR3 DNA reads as TGTGCCAGCAGCTTAACGGGACAGGGTGATAATTCACCCCTCCACTTT.

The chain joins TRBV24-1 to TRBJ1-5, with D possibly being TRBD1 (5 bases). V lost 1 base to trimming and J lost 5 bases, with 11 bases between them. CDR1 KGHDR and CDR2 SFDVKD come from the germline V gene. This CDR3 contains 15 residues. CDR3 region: CATSDFGQGYQPQHF. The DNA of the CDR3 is TGTGCCACCAGTGATTTTGGGCAGGGCTATCAGCCCCAGCATTTT.

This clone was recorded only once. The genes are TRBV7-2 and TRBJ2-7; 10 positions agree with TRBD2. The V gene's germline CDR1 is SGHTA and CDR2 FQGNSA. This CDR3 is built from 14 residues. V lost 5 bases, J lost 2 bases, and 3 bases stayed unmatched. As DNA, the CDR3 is TGTGCCAGCAGCACAAGCGGGGGGGCCTACGAGCAGTACTTC. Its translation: CASSTSGGAYEQYF.

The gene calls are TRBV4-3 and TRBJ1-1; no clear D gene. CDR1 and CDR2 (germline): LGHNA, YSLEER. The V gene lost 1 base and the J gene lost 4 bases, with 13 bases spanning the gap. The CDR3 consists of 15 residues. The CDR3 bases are TGCGCCAGCAGCCAAGGCCCTTCGGGAGTCACTGAAGCTTTCTTT. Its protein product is CASSQGPSGVTEAFF.

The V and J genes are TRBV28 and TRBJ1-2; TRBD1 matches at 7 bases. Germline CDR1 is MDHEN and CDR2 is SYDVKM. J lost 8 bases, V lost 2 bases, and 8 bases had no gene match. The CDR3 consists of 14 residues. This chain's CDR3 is CASSLARGRWGYTF. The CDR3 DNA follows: TGTGCCAGCAGTTTAGCCAGGGGGAGATGGGGCTACACCTTC.

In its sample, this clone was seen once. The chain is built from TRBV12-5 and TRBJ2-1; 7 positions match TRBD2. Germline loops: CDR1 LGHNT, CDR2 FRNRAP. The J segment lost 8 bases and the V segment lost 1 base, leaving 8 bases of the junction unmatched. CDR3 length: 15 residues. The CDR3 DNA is TGTGCTAGTGGTTTGGGACTAGCAAGGTCCCATGAGCAGTTCTTC. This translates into CASGLGLARSHEQFF.

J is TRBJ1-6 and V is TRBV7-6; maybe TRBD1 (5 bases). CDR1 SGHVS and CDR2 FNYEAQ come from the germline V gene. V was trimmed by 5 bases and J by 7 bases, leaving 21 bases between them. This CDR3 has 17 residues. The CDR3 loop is CASSPGVSGQGNSPLHF. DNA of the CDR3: TGTGCCAGCAGCCCGGGAGTGTCGGGTCAGGGAAATTCACCCCTCCACTTT.

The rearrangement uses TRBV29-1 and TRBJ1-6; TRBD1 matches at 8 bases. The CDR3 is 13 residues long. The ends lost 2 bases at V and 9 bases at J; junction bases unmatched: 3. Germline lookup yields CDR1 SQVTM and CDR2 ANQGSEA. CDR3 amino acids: CSVEWTGTSPLHF. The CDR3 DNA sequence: TGCAGCGTTGAATGGACAGGGACTTCACCCCTCCACTTT.

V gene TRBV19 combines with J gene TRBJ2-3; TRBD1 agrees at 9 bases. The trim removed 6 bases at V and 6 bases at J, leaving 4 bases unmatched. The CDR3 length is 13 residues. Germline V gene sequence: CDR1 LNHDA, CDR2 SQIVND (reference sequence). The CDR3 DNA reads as TGTGCCAGTAGGGACAGGGGTTTGGATACGCAGTATTTT. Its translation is CASRDRGLDTQYF.

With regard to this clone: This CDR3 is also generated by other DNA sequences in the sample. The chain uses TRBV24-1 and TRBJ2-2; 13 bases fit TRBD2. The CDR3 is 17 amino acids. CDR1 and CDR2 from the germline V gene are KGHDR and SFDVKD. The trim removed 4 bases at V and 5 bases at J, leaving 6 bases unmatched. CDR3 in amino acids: CATSDPGLAGPTGELFF. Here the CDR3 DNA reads TGTGCCACCAGTGACCCGGGACTAGCGGGACCGACCGGGGAGCTGTTTTTT.

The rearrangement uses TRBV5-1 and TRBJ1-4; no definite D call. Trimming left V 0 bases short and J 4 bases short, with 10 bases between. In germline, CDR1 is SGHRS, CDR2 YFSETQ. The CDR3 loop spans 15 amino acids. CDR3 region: CASSLVSGFNEKLFF. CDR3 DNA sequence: TGCGCCAGCAGCTTGGTCAGCGGTTTTAATGAAAAACTGTTTTTT. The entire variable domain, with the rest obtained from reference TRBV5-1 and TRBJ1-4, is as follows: KAGVTQTPRYLIKTRGQQVTLSCSPISGHRSVSWYQQTPGQGLQFLFEYFSETQRNKGNFPGRFSGRQFSNSRSEMNVSTLELGDSALYLCASSLVSGFNEKLFFGSGTQLSVL.

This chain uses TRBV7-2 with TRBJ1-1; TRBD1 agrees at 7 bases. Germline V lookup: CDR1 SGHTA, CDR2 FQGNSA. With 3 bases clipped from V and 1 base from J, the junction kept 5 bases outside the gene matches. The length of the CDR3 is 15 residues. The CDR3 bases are TGTGCCAGCAGCTTTTCCGGGACAGCGAACACTGAAGCTTTCTTT. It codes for CASSFSGTANTEAFF.

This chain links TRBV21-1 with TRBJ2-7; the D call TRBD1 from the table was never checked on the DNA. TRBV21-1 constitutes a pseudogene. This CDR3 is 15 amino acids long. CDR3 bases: TGTGCCAGCAGCAAACGGAATCGAGGGGGTTACGAGCAGTACTTC. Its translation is CASSKRNRGGYEQYF.

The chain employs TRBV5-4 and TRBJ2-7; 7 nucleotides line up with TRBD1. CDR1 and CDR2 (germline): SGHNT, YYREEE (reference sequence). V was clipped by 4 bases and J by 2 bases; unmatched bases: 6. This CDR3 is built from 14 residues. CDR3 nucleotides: TGTGCCAGCAGCACTACAGGGGTACCCTACGAGCAGTACTTC. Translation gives CASSTTGVPYEQYF.

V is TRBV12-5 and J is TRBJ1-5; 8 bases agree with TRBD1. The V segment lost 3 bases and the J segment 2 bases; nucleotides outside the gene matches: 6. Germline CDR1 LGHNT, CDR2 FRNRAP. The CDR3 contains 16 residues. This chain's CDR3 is CASGFPQGGGNQPQHF. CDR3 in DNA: TGTGCTAGTGGTTTTCCACAGGGGGGTGGCAATCAGCCCCAGCATTTT.

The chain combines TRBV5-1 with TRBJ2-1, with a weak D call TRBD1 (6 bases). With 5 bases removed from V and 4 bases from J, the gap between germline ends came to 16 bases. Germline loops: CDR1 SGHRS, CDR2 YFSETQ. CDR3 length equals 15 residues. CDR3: CASSPGAFNYNEQFF. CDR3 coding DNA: TGCGCCAGCAGTCCAGGGGCTTTTAATTACAATGAGCAGTTCTTC.

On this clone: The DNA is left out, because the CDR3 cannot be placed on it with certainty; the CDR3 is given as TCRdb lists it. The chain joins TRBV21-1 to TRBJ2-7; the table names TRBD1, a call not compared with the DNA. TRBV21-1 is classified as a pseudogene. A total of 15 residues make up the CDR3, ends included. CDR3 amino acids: CASSTWGTGAYEQYF.

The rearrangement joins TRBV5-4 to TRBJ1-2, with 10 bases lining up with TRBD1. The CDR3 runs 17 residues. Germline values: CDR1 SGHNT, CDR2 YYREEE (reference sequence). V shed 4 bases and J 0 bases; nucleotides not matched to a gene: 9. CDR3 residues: CASSGVGQGPSNYGYTF. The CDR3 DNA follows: TGTGCCAGCAGCGGGGTGGGACAGGGGCCCTCTAACTATGGCTACACCTTC.

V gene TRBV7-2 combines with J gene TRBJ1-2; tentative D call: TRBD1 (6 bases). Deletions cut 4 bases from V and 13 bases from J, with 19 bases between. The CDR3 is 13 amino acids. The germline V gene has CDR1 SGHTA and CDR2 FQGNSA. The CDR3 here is CASSSRQANRVTF. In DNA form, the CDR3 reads TGTGCCAGCAGCTCCCGACAGGCTAACCGGGTCACCTTC.

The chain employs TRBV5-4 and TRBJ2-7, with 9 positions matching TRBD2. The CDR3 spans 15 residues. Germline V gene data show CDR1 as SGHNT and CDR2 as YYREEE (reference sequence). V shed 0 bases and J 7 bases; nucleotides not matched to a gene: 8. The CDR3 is CASSLGAGGPGEQYF. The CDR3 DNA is TGTGCCAGCAGCTTGGGTGCGGGAGGGCCTGGGGAGCAGTACTTC.

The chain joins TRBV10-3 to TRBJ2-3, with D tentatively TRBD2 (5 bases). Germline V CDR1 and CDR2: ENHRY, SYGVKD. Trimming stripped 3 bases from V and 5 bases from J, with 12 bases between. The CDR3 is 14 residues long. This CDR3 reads CAISDSSTRDTQYF. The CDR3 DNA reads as TGTGCCATCAGTGATTCTAGCACCAGAGATACGCAGTATTTT.